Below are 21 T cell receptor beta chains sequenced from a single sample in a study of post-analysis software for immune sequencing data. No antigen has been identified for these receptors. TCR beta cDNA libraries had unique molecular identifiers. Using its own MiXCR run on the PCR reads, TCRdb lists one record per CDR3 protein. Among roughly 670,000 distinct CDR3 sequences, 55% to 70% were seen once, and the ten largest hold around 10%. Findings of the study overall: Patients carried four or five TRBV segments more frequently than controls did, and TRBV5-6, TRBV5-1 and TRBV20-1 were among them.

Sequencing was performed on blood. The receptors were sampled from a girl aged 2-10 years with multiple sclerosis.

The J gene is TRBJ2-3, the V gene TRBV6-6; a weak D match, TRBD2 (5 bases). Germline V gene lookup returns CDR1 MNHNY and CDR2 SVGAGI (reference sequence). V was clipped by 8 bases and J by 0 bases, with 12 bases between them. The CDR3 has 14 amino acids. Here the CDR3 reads CASLAYSSTDTQYF. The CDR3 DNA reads TGTGCCAGCCTAGCCTATTCTAGCACAGATACGCAGTATTTT.

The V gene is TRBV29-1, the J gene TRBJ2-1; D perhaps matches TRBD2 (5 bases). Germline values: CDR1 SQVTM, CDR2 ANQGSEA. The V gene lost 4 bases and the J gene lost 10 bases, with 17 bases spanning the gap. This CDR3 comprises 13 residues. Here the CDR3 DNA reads TGCAGCGTTGGGGGTGGGAGCGGATGGGAGCAGTTCTTC. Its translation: CSVGGGSGWEQFF.

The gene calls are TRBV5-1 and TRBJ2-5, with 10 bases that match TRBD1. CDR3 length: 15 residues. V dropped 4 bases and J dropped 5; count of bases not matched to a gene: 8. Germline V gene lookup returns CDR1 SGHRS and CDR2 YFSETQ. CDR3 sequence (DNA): TGCGCCAGCAGCCAGGGACAGGGGTATCGGGAGACCCAGTACTTC. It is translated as CASSQGQGYRETQYF. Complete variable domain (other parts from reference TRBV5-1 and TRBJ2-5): KAGVTQTPRYLIKTRGQQVTLSCSPISGHRSVSWYQQTPGQGLQFLFEYFSETQRNKGNFPGRFSGRQFSNSRSEMNVSTLELGDSALYLCASSQGQGYRETQYFGPGTRLLVL.

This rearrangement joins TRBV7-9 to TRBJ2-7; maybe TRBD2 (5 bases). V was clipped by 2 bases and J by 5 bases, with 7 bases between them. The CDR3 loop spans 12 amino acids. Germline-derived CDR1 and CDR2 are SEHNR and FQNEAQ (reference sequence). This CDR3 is CASSLSSNEQYF. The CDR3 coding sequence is TGTGCCAGCAGCTTATCTAGCAACGAGCAGTACTTC.

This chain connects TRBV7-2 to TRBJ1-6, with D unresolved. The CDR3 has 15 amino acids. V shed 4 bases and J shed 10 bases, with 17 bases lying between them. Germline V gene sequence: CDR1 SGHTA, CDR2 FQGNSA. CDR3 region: CASSSYGQRESPLHF. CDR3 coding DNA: TGTGCCAGCAGCTCTTACGGGCAGAGGGAGTCACCCCTCCACTTT. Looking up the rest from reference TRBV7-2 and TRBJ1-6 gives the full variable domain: GAGVSQSPSNKVTEKGKDVELRCDPISGHTALYWYRQSLGQGLEFLIYFQGNSAPDKSGLPSDRFSAERTGGSVSTLTIQRTQQEDSAVYLCASSSYGQRESPLHFGNGTRLTVT.

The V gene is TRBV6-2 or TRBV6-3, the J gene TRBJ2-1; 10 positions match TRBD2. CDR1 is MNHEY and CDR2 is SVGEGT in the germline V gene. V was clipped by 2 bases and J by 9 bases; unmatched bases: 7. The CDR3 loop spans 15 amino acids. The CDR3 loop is CASSYGVAGGGEQFF. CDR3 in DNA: TGTGCCAGCAGTTACGGAGTAGCGGGGGGTGGTGAGCAGTTCTTC.

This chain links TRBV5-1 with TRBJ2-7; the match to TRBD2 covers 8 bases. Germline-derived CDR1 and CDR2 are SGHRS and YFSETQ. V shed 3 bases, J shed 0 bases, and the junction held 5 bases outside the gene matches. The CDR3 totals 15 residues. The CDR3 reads CASSSGGAISYEQYF. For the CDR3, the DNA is TGCGCCAGCAGCTCGGGGGGGGCCATCTCCTACGAGCAGTACTTC.

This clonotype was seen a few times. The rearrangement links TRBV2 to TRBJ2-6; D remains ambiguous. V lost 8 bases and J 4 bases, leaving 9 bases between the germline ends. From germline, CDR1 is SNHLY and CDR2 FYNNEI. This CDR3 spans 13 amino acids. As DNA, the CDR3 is TGTGCCAGCGGTCTGGCCGGGGCCAACGTCCTGACTTTC. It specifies CASGLAGANVLTF. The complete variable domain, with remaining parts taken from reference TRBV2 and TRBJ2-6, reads EPEVTQTPSHQVTQMGQEVILRCVPISNHLYFYWYRQILGQKVEFLVSFYNNEISEKSEIFDDQFSVERPDGSNFTLKIRSTKLEDSAMYFCASGLAGANVLTFGAGSRLTVL.

The CDR3 loop reads CASGGPGGFQETQYF. CDR3 in DNA: TGTGCCAGCGGGGGGCCGGGAGGGTTCCAAGAGACCCAGTACTTC. The J gene is TRBJ2-5, the V gene TRBV2; 8 nucleotides agree with TRBD2. The CDR3 has 15 residues. Germline V CDR1 and CDR2: SNHLY, FYNNEI. V shed 8 bases and J 1 base; nucleotides not matched to a gene: 9.

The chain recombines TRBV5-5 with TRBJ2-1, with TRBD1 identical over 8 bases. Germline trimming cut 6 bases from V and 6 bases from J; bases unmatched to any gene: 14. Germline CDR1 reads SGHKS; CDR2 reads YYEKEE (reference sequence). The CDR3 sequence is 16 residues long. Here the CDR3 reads CASTPSDRVPTNEQFF. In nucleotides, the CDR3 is TGTGCCAGCACTCCTTCGGACAGGGTCCCTACCAATGAGCAGTTCTTC.

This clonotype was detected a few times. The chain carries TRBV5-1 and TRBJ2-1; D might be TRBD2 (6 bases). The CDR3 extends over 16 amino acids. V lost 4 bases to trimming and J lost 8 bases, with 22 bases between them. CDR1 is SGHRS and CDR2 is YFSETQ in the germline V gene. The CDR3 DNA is TGCGCCAGCAGCGTCTCCGGGACTGAGATGGGCGATGAGCAGTTCTTC. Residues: CASSVSGTEMGDEQFF.

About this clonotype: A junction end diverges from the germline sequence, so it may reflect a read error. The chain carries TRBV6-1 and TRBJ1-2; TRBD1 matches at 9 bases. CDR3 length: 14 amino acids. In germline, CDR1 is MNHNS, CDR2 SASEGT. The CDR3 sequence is CASSADRGKGGYTF. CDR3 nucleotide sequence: TGCGCCAGCAGTGCGGACAGGGGAAAAGGTGGCTACACCTTC.

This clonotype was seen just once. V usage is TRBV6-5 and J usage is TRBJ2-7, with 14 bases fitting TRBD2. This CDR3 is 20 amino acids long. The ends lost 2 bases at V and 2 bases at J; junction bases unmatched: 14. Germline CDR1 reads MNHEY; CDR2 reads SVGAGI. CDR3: CASSYRPPGTSGRAPYEQYF. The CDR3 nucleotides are TGTGCCAGCAGTTACCGTCCCCCCGGGACTAGCGGGAGAGCTCCCTACGAGCAGTACTTC.

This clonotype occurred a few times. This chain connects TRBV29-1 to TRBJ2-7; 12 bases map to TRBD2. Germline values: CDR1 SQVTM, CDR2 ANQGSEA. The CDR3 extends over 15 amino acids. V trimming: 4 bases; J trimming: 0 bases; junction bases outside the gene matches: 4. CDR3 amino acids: CSVGGLAGSSYEQYF. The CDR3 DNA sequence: TGCAGCGTTGGGGGACTAGCGGGCAGCTCCTACGAGCAGTACTTC.

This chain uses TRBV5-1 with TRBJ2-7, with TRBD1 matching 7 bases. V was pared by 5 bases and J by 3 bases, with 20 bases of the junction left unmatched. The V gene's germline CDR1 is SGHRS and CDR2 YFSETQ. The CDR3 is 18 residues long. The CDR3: CASRVGLVGQNDFYEQYF. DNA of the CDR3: TGCGCCAGCAGGGTGGGGTTAGTGGGACAGAACGACTTCTACGAGCAGTACTTC.

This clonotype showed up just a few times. DNA for the CDR3: TGTGCCAGCAGCGAGGGACAGGGGGTTAACATTGAGCAGTTCTTC. This gives the protein CASSEGQGVNIEQFF. The rearrangement joins TRBV9 to TRBJ2-1; 11 nucleotides line up with TRBD1. CDR3 length: 15 amino acids. Losses at the gene ends were 3 bases for V and 9 bases for J; bases not matched to a gene: 8. Germline V gives CDR1 SGDLS, CDR2 YYNGEE.

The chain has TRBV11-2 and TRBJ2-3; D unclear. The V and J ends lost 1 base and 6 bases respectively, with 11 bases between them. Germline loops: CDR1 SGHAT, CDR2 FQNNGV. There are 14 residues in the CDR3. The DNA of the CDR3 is TGTGCCAGCAGCTTAGCAGCGCAGTCGGATACGCAGTATTTT. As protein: CASSLAAQSDTQYF.

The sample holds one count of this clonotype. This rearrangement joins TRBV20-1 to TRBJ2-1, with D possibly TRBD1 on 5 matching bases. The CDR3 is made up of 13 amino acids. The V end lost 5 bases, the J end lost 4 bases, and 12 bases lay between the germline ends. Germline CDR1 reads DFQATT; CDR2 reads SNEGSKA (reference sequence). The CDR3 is CSARGAIYNEQFF. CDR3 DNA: TGCAGTGCTCGTGGGGCTATTTACAATGAGCAGTTCTTC.

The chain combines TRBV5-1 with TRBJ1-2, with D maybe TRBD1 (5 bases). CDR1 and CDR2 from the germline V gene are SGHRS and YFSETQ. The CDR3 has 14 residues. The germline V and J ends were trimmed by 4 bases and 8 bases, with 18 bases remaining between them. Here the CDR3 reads CASSTGQGPWGYTF. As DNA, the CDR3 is TGCGCCAGCAGCACGGGGCAGGGACCTTGGGGCTACACCTTC.

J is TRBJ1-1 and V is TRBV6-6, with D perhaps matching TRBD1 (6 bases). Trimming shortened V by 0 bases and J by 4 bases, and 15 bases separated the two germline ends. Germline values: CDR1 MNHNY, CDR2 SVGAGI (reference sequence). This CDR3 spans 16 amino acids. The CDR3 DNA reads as TGTGCCAGCAGTTACTCCGGGACACCCCGTGGCACTGAAGCTTTCTTT. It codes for CASSYSGTPRGTEAFF.

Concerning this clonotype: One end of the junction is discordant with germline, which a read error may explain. The CDR3 protein is CASSLWDMGGSDEQYF. CDR3 DNA sequence: TGTGCCAGCAGCCTATGGGATATGGGAGGCTCCGACGAGCAGTACTTC. The chain couples TRBV11-2 to TRBJ2-7; a possible D gene is TRBD2 (6 bases). CDR3 length: 16 residues. Germline V gene lookup returns CDR1 SGHAT and CDR2 FQNNGV.